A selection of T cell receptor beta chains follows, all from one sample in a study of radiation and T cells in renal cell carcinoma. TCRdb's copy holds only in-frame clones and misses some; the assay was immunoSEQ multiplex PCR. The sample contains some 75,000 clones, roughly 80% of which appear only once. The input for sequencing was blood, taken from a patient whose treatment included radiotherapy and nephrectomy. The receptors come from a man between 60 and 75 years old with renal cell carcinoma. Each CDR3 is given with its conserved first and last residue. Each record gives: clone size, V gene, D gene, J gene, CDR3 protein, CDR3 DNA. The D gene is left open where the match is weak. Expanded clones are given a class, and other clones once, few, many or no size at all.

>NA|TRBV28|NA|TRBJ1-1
CASSLGSLNTEAFF
TGTGCCAGCAGTTTAGGATCATTAAACACTGAAGCTTTCTTT
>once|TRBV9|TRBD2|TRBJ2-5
CASSVPITRGRSETQYF
TGTGCCAGCAGCGTCCCAATTACTCGCGGGAGGTCTGAGACCCAGTACTTC
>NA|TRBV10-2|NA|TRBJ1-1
CASSGATGNTEAFF
TGCGCCAGCAGTGGGGCGACAGGAAACACTGAAGCTTTCTTT
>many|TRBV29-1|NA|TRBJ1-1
CSVKSPPVNTEAFF
TGCAGCGTTAAGTCCCCTCCGGTGAACACTGAAGCTTTCTTT
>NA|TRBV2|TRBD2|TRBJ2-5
CASSEARGRGTQYF
TGTGCCAGCAGTGAAGCGCGGGGGAGGGGGACCCAGTACTTC
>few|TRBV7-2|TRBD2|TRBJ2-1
CASSLGTSGSREFF
TGTGCCAGCAGCCTCGGGACTAGCGGGAGTCGAGAGTTCTTC
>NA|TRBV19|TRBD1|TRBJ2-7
CASSIQLGQGAGEQYF
TGTGCCAGTAGTATCCAGCTGGGACAGGGGGCTGGTGAGCAGTACTTC
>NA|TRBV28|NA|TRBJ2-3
CASSLLGPGVVTQYF
TGTGCCAGCAGTTTATTAGGGCCAGGGGTGGTTACGCAGTATTTT
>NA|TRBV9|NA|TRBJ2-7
CASSVEAHYEQYF
TGTGCCAGCAGCGTAGAAGCCCACTACGAGCAGTACTTC
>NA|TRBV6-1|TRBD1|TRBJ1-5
CASSEQGGYSNQPQHF
TGTGCCAGCAGTGAACAGGGGGGCTATAGCAATCAGCCCCAGCATTTT
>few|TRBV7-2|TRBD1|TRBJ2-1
CASSLEGQVYNEQFF
TGTGCCAGCAGCTTAGAGGGACAGGTCTACAATGAGCAGTTCTTC
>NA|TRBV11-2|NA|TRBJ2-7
CASSLGSDEQYF
TGTGCCAGCAGCTTAGGGTCGGACGAGCAGTACTTC
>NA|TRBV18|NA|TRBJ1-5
CASSPPTGNQPQHF
TGTGCCAGCTCACCGCCAACAGGGAATCAGCCCCAGCATTTT
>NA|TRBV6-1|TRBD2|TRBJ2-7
CASSEGGRGREQYF
TGTGCCAGCAGTGAAGGCGGGAGGGGGCGCGAGCAGTACTTC
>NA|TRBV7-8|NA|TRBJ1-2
CASSLRGGEGYGYTF
TGTGCCAGCAGCCTACGAGGGGGGGAAGGCTATGGCTACACCTTC
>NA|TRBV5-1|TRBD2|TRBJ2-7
CASSWSGTTNEQYF
TGCGCCAGCAGCTGGTCCGGGACTACTAACGAGCAGTACTTC
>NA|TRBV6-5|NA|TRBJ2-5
CASRDGGETQYF
TGTGCCAGCAGGGACGGAGGAGAGACCCAGTACTTC
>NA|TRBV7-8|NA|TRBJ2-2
CASSLLGGTGELFF
TGTGCCAGCAGCTTGCTGGGAGGCACCGGGGAGCTGTTTTTT
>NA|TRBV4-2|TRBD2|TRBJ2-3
CASSQGPLAWGDTQYF
TGTGCCAGCAGCCAAGGGCCACTAGCGTGGGGGGATACGCAGTATTTT
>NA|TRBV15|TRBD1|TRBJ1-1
CATSRDGTGGTAFF
TGTGCCACCAGCAGAGATGGGACAGGGGGCACAGCTTTCTTT